A selection of T cell receptor beta chains follows, all from one sample in a study of T cell responses to AZD1222 COVID-19 vaccine. Repertoires were generated with immunoSEQ multiplex PCR, while TCRdb's copy carries only in-frame clones and drops some. The sample has 88,000 or so clones, 70% to 90% seen once. The specimen was peripheral blood, collected 28 days after the second AZD1222 dose. The receptor set was obtained from an adult who received the AZD1222 COVID-19 vaccine. Each CDR3 is given with its conserved first and last residue. The order of the fields is J gene, clone size, CDR3 length, D gene, V gene, CDR3 DNA, CDR3 protein. The D gene is left open where the match is weak. Clone sizes are given selectively: once, few, many, or a class where the clone is expanded.

j_gene: TRBJ1-2
abundance: -
len: 15
d_gene: -
v_gene: TRBV7-9
CDR3nt: TGTGCCAGCAGCCCCAGGACAGCCGGTAGCTATGGCTACACCTTC
CDR3aa: CASSPRTAGSYGYTF

j_gene: TRBJ2-5
abundance: once
len: 16
d_gene: TRBD2
v_gene: TRBV6-5
CDR3nt: TGTGCCAGCAGTTCCCACTGGACTAGCGGGAATAAGACCCAGTACTTC
CDR3aa: CASSSHWTSGNKTQYF

j_gene: TRBJ1-5
abundance: few
len: 16
d_gene: -
v_gene: TRBV6-5
CDR3nt: TGTGCCAGCAGTTCAAAGGGTCGGGGGCGAGGTCAGCCCCAGCATTTT
CDR3aa: CASSSKGRGRGQPQHF

j_gene: TRBJ2-7
abundance: -
len: 17
d_gene: TRBD2
v_gene: TRBV14
CDR3nt: TGTGCCAGCAGCCAACCCACTAGCGGGGGGCCCCCAGTGGAGCAGTACTTC
CDR3aa: CASSQPTSGGPPVEQYF

j_gene: TRBJ2-7
abundance: few
len: 15
d_gene: TRBD1
v_gene: TRBV5-3
CDR3nt: TGTGCCAGAAGCTGGGGACAGGAGGGCCCCTACGAGCAGTACTTC
CDR3aa: CARSWGQEGPYEQYF

j_gene: TRBJ2-2
abundance: -
len: 16
d_gene: -
v_gene: TRBV7-2
CDR3nt: TGTGCCAGCAGCTCCGGAGGCAGCTGGGGTCCCGGGGAGCTGTTTTTT
CDR3aa: CASSSGGSWGPGELFF

j_gene: TRBJ2-1
abundance: -
len: 17
d_gene: TRBD2
v_gene: TRBV3-1/TRBV3-2
CDR3nt: TGTGCCAGCAGTCAGACCGGGACTAGCGGGGGGGCCTATGAGCAGTTCTTC
CDR3aa: CASSQTGTSGGAYEQFF

j_gene: TRBJ2-2
abundance: -
len: 17
d_gene: TRBD1
v_gene: TRBV5-1
CDR3nt: TGCGCCAGCAGCCTGACCGGGACAGGGGAAAGAGGCGGGGAGCTGTTTTTT
CDR3aa: CASSLTGTGERGGELFF

j_gene: TRBJ2-7
abundance: once
len: 14
d_gene: -
v_gene: TRBV7-2
CDR3nt: TGTGCCAGCAGCTTAGCGGACGGAACCTACGAGCAGTACTTC
CDR3aa: CASSLADGTYEQYF

j_gene: TRBJ2-5
abundance: -
len: 17
d_gene: TRBD2
v_gene: TRBV11-2
CDR3nt: TGTGCCAGCAGCTTAAGACAACTAGCGGGGCCAGCAGGGACCCAGTACTTC
CDR3aa: CASSLRQLAGPAGTQYF

j_gene: TRBJ2-3
abundance: -
len: 14
d_gene: -
v_gene: TRBV4-1
CDR3nt: TGCGCCAGCAGCCAAGCGGGCCTCAGAGATACGCAGTATTTT
CDR3aa: CASSQAGLRDTQYF

j_gene: TRBJ1-5
abundance: -
len: 14
d_gene: -
v_gene: TRBV15
CDR3nt: TGTGCCACCAGCAGAGGGGATAGCAATCAGCCCCAGCATTTT
CDR3aa: CATSRGDSNQPQHF

j_gene: TRBJ1-1
abundance: -
len: 17
d_gene: TRBD1
v_gene: TRBV5-4
CDR3nt: TGTGCCAGCACCCGAGGAGGGACAGGGGCCGTGAACACTGAAGCTTTCTTT
CDR3aa: CASTRGGTGAVNTEAFF

j_gene: TRBJ2-5
abundance: -
len: 15
d_gene: -
v_gene: TRBV5-1
CDR3nt: TGCGCCAGCAGCTACGCACGAGCTCCCCAAGAGACCCAGTACTTC
CDR3aa: CASSYARAPQETQYF

j_gene: TRBJ2-2
abundance: once
len: 15
d_gene: -
v_gene: TRBV5-1
CDR3nt: TGCGCCAGCAGCTTCGTATCGGGGAGTACCGGGGAGCTGTTTTTT
CDR3aa: CASSFVSGSTGELFF

j_gene: TRBJ1-4
abundance: -
len: 13
d_gene: -
v_gene: TRBV2
CDR3nt: TGTGCCAGCAGTGACACAGGCAGGACGAAACTGTTTTTT
CDR3aa: CASSDTGRTKLFF

j_gene: TRBJ1-1
abundance: -
len: 15
d_gene: -
v_gene: TRBV6-1
CDR3nt: TGTGCCAGCAGTGAAAGGGGTGACCTAGGGACTGAAGCTTTCTTT
CDR3aa: CASSERGDLGTEAFF